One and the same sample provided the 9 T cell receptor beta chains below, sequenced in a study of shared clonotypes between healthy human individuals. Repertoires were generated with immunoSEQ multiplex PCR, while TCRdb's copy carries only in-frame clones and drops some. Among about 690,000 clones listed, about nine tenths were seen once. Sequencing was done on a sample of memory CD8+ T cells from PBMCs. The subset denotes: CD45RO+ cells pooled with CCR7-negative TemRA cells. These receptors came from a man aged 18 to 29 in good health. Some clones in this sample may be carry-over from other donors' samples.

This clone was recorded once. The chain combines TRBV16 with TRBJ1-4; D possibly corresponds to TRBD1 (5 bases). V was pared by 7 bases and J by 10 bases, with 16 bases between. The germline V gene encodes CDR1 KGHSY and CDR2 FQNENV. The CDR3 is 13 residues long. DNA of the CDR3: TGTGCCAGCACCCCGGACATGTGGGGAAAACTGTTTTTT. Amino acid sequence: CASTPDMWGKLFF.

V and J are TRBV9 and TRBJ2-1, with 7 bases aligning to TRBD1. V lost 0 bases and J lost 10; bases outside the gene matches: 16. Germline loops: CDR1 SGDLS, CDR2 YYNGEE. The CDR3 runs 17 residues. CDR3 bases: TGTGCCAGCAGCGTAGGGGCAGGGGGATCGTATCTATCCGAGCAGTTCTTC. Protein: CASSVGAGGSYLSEQFF.

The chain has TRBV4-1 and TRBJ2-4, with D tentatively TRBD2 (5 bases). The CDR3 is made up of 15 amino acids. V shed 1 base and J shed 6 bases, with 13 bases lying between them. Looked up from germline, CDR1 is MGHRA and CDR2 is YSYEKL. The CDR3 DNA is TGCGCCAGCAGCCAAGTCACGGGGTCTGGAAACATTCAGTACTTC. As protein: CASSQVTGSGNIQYF.

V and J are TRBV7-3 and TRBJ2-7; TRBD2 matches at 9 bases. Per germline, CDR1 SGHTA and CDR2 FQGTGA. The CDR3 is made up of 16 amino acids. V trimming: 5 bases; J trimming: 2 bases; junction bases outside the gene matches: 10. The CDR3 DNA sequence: TGTGCCAGCAGCCCGCAGCGGCTAGCGGGAACCTACGAGCAGTACTTC. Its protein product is CASSPQRLAGTYEQYF.

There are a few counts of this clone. The CDR3 spells CASKAGNTEAFF. In nucleotides, the CDR3 is TGTGCCAGCAAGGCCGGGAACACTGAAGCTTTCTTT. V is TRBV6-5 and J is TRBJ1-1; D is undetermined. This CDR3 is built from 12 residues. V dropped 7 bases and J dropped 1 base, with 7 bases sitting between them. Germline V CDR1 and CDR2: MNHEY, SVGAGI.

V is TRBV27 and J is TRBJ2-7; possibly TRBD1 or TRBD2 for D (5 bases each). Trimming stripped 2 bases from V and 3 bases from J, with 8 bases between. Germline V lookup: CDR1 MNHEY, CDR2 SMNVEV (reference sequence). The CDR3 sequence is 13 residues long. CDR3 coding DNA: TGTGCCAGCAGTTTAGGGGACCTCTACGAGCAGTACTTC. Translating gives CASSLGDLYEQYF.

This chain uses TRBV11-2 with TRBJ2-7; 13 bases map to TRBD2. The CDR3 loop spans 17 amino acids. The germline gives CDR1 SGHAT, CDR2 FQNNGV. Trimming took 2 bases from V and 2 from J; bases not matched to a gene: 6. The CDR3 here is CASSLLGLAGEAYEQYF. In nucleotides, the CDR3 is TGTGCCAGCAGCTTATTAGGACTAGCGGGAGAGGCCTACGAGCAGTACTTC.

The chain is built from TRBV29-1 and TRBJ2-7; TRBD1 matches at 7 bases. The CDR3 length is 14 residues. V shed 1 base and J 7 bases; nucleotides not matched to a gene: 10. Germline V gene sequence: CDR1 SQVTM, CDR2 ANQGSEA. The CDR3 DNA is TGCAGCGTTGAAGCCGCAGGGGGTGTGGGAGAGCAGTACTTC. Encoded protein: CSVEAAGGVGEQYF.

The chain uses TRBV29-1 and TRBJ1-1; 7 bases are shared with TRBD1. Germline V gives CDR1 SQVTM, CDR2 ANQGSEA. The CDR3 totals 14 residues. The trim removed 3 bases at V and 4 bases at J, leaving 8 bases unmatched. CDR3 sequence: CSVDDRGTATEAFF. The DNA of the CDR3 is TGCAGCGTTGACGATCGGGGGACAGCCACTGAAGCTTTCTTT. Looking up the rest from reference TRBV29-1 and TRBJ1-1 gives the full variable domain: SAVISQKPSRDICQRGTSLTIQCQVDSQVTMMFWYRQQPGQSLTLIATANQGSEATYESGFVIDKFPISRPNLTFSTLTVSNMSPEDSSIYLCSVDDRGTATEAFFGQGTRLTVV.